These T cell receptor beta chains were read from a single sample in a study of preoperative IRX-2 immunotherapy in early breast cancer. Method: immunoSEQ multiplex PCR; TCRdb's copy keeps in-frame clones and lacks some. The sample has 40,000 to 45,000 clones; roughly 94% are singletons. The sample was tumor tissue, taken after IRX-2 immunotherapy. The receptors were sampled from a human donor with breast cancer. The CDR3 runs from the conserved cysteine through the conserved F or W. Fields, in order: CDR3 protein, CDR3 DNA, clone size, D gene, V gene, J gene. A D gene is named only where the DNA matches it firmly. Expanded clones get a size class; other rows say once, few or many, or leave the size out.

cdr3_aa: CASSPGLAQPSTDTQYF
cdr3_nt: TGTGCCAGCTCACCGGGACTAGCGCAACCAAGCACAGATACGCAGTATTTT
clone_size: NA
d_call: TRBD2
v_call: TRBV18
j_call: TRBJ2-3

cdr3_aa: CASSLLPPGQHSYEQYF
cdr3_nt: TGTGCCAGCAGTCTCCTCCCCCCGGGACAGCACTCCTACGAGCAGTACTTC
clone_size: NA
d_call: TRBD1
v_call: TRBV28
j_call: TRBJ2-7

cdr3_aa: CASSLGQGGYEQYF
cdr3_nt: TGTGCCAGCAGCCTAGGACAGGGGGGCTACGAGCAGTACTTC
clone_size: NA
d_call: TRBD1
v_call: TRBV5-5
j_call: TRBJ2-7

cdr3_aa: CATSRDRLYGYTF
cdr3_nt: TGTGCCACCAGCAGAGACAGACTCTATGGCTACACCTTC
clone_size: NA
d_call: NA
v_call: TRBV15
j_call: TRBJ1-2

cdr3_aa: CASSFSGRGFEQYF
cdr3_nt: TGTGCCAGCAGTTTCAGCGGGCGAGGCTTCGAGCAGTACTTC
clone_size: NA
d_call: NA
v_call: TRBV27
j_call: TRBJ2-7

cdr3_aa: CASSFSWETYEQYF
cdr3_nt: TGTGCCAGCAGTTTTAGTTGGGAAACCTACGAGCAGTACTTC
clone_size: once
d_call: NA
v_call: TRBV28
j_call: TRBJ2-7

cdr3_aa: CASSQDWGLPQHF
cdr3_nt: TGTGCCAGCAGCCAAGATTGGGGGCTGCCCCAGCATTTT
clone_size: NA
d_call: NA
v_call: TRBV4-2
j_call: TRBJ1-5

cdr3_aa: CASSFLDTGYPNQPQHF
cdr3_nt: TGTGCCAGCAGCTTCCTAGATACAGGGTACCCCAATCAGCCCCAGCATTTT
clone_size: NA
d_call: NA
v_call: TRBV7-2
j_call: TRBJ1-5

cdr3_aa: CASSPTGFYEQYF
cdr3_nt: TGTGCCAGTAGCCCGACAGGTTTCTACGAGCAGTACTTC
clone_size: NA
d_call: NA
v_call: TRBV19
j_call: TRBJ2-7

cdr3_aa: CASSGTESSYNEQFF
cdr3_nt: TGTGCCAGCAGCGGTACAGAAAGCTCCTACAATGAGCAGTTCTTC
clone_size: NA
d_call: NA
v_call: TRBV2
j_call: TRBJ2-1